One sample yielded the 27 T cell receptor beta chains listed below, sequenced in a study of T cells in localized non-small cell lung cancer. Libraries were prepared by immunoSEQ multiplex PCR; TCRdb keeps only in-frame clonotypes and omits some of them. Of approximately 29,000 clones in the sample, about 80% are singletons; the top ten hold roughly 33%. Source: peripheral blood, taken before any cancer treatment. These receptors were taken from a male donor aged 60 or over with stage II squamous cell lung carcinoma.

This clone has more than one count but fewer than ten. The V call is TRBV27, the J call TRBJ1-5, with 7 bases matching TRBD1. The CDR3 has 14 amino acids. CDR1 and CDR2 (germline): MNHEY, SMNVEV (reference sequence). V lost 8 bases to trimming and J lost 2 bases; unmatched junction nucleotides: 6. This CDR3 reads CASGGQSGNQPQHF. CDR3 bases: TGTGCCAGCGGGGGACAGTCCGGCAATCAGCCCCAGCATTTT.

The chain links TRBV5-1 to TRBJ1-2; tentatively, D is TRBD1 (5 bases). CDR1 is SGHRS, CDR2 YFSETQ, per germline. The CDR3 runs to 16 residues. Trimming stripped 6 bases from V and 5 bases from J, with 23 bases between. Here the CDR3 reads CASKLGGTSLGYGYTF. For the CDR3, the DNA is TGCGCCAGCAAACTTGGCGGGACGTCCCTAGGGTATGGCTACACCTTC.

This clone was seen just once. V is TRBV6-1 and J is TRBJ1-1, with a tentative D call TRBD1 (5 bases). The CDR3 runs to 14 residues. The V end lost 8 bases, the J end lost 6 bases, and 19 bases lay between the germline ends. Germline CDR1 is MNHNS and CDR2 is SASEGT. The CDR3 protein is CASPKEKGTAEAFF. CDR3 bases: TGTGCCAGCCCTAAAGAAAAGGGGACGGCTGAAGCTTTCTTT.

The V and J genes are TRBV5-4 and TRBJ2-5, with 9 bases matching TRBD2. The CDR3 is made up of 16 amino acids. CDR1 and CDR2 from the germline V gene are SGHNT and YYREEE (reference sequence). V lost 4 bases to trimming and J lost 3 bases; unmatched junction nucleotides: 10. DNA for the CDR3: TGTGCCAGCAGCCCCGTGGCGGGAGGGGGGAAAGAGACCCAGTACTTC. Translating it yields CASSPVAGGGKETQYF.

In this sample, this clone turned up a few times. Other nucleotide sequences from this sample produce the same CDR3. The chain uses TRBV19 and TRBJ2-7, with TRBD1 identical over 9 bases. The CDR3 loop spans 14 amino acids. Unmatched junction bases numbered 5, after V lost 6 bases and J lost 2 bases. Germline V gene lookup returns CDR1 LNHDA and CDR2 SQIVND (reference sequence). CDR3 in amino acids: CASSPGQGPYEQYF. The CDR3 coding sequence is TGTGCCAGTAGCCCGGGACAGGGCCCCTACGAGCAGTACTTC.

This clone was seen a few times. The rearrangement joins TRBV7-8 to TRBJ2-7; D perhaps matches TRBD1 (5 bases). Germline CDR1 reads SGHVS; CDR2 reads FQNEAQ. Trimming stripped 2 bases from V and 1 base from J, with 12 bases between. The length of the CDR3 is 15 residues. The CDR3 loop reads CASSLHQGPSYEQYF. CDR3 nucleotides: TGTGCCAGCAGCTTACACCAGGGCCCTTCCTACGAGCAGTACTTC.

This chain joins TRBV11-2 and TRBJ2-1; D remains ambiguous. Germline lookup yields CDR1 SGHAT and CDR2 FQNNGV. This CDR3 has 13 residues. The germline V and J ends were trimmed by 4 bases and 2 bases, with 6 bases remaining between them. The CDR3 here is CASSSGPYNEQFF. CDR3 DNA: TGTGCCAGCAGCTCTGGGCCCTACAATGAGCAGTTCTTC.

The rearrangement joins TRBV25-1 to TRBJ2-7; 12 bases agree with TRBD2. Germline CDR1 and CDR2: MGHDK and SYGVNS. V lost 0 bases and J lost 4; bases outside the gene matches: 4. This CDR3 is built from 16 residues. This chain's CDR3 is CASSEYLGLAGYEQYF. The DNA for the CDR3 is TGTGCCAGCAGTGAATACCTGGGACTAGCGGGTTACGAGCAGTACTTC.

The genes are TRBV18 and TRBJ2-1, with no clear D. The CDR3 is 16 amino acids. V shed 1 base and J shed 0 bases, with 10 bases lying between them. Looked up from germline, CDR1 is KGHSH and CDR2 is LQKENI. The CDR3 sequence: CASSPRAFSSYNEQFF. Here the CDR3 DNA reads TGTGCCAGCTCACCACGGGCTTTCAGCTCCTACAATGAGCAGTTCTTC.

This clone was detected only a few times. This chain joins TRBV20-1 and TRBJ1-1; D unresolved. With 6 bases removed from V and 4 bases from J, the gap between germline ends came to 9 bases. This CDR3 region has 11 residues. The V gene's germline CDR1 is DFQATT and CDR2 SNEGSKA (reference sequence). CDR3 coding DNA: TGCAGTGCCGACTACCGCACTGAAGCTTTCTTT. Residues: CSADYRTEAFF.

The chain combines TRBV19 with TRBJ2-2; the D gene could be TRBD1 or TRBD2 (6 bases each). V was trimmed by 9 bases and J by 2 bases, leaving 19 bases between them. The CDR3 loop spans 16 amino acids. Germline CDR1 and CDR2: LNHDA and SQIVND (reference sequence). Here the CDR3 reads CASDEQGLLNTGELFF. The CDR3 DNA reads as TGTGCCAGCGACGAACAGGGACTCCTAAACACCGGGGAGCTGTTTTTT.

This sequence joins TRBV18 and TRBJ1-1; D unclear. Per germline, CDR1 KGHSH and CDR2 LQKENI. Trimming removed 0 bases at V and 5 bases at J, with 13 bases between. The CDR3 is 15 amino acids. In DNA form, the CDR3 reads TGTGCCAGCTCACCACCGGTTAGGCCTCAAACTGAAGCTTTCTTT. This encodes CASSPPVRPQTEAFF.

V gene TRBV5-1 combines with J gene TRBJ2-5, with D unresolved. CDR3 length equals 13 residues. The V gene's germline CDR1 is SGHRS and CDR2 YFSETQ. Trimming took 0 bases from V and 3 from J, leaving 6 bases between them. The CDR3 spells CASSLEREETQYF. Written as DNA, the CDR3 is TGCGCCAGCAGCTTGGAACGGGAAGAGACCCAGTACTTC.

In DNA, the CDR3 is TGTGCCAGCAGCGTACTCAGGGGAGGCGGGGAGCTGTTTTTT. It yields the protein CASSVLRGGGELFF. The V gene is TRBV9, the J gene TRBJ2-2; D might be TRBD1 or TRBD2, each matching 6 bases. Trimming left V 1 base short and J 7 bases short, with 11 bases between. The CDR3 length is 14 residues. Germline V gene sequence: CDR1 SGDLS, CDR2 YYNGEE.

This clone was seen ten or more times. This chain connects TRBV10-2 to TRBJ2-1, with D maybe TRBD1 (6 bases). Germline V gene lookup returns CDR1 WSHSY and CDR2 SAAADI. CDR3 length: 14 residues. The V end lost 2 bases, the J end lost 5 bases, and 10 bases lay between the germline ends. DNA of the CDR3: TGCGCCAGCAGTGAGGCAGGGGTAAACAATGAGCAGTTCTTC. It translates to CASSEAGVNNEQFF.

This chain connects TRBV6-4 to TRBJ2-7; 9 positions agree with TRBD1. With 8 bases clipped from V and 2 bases from J, the junction kept 10 bases outside the gene matches. This CDR3 has 15 residues. Germline values: CDR1 MRHNA, CDR2 SNTAGT. DNA for the CDR3: TGTGCCAGCTCTCCGGGGGGACAGGGTACCTACGAGCAGTACTTC. Translated, it gives CASSPGGQGTYEQYF.

The rearrangement joins TRBV5-5 to TRBJ1-1, with D hard to call. The CDR3 extends over 14 amino acids. CDR1 is SGHKS, CDR2 YYEKEE, per germline (reference sequence). V shed 0 bases and J shed 1 base, with 7 bases lying between them. The CDR3 nucleotides are TGTGCCAGCAGCTTGGGGTTTTGGAACACTGAAGCTTTCTTT. This translates into CASSLGFWNTEAFF.

The chain recombines TRBV5-1 with TRBJ2-5, with unresolved D. The V gene lost 2 bases and the J gene lost 2 bases, with 19 bases spanning the gap. There are 17 residues in the CDR3. Germline loops: CDR1 SGHRS, CDR2 YFSETQ. CDR3 sequence reads: CASSFLPGQATQETQYF. The CDR3 nucleotides are TGCGCCAGCAGCTTCTTACCGGGCCAGGCCACGCAAGAGACCCAGTACTTC.

DNA of the CDR3: TGTGCCAGCAGCGTACTAGCGGGAAGGAAAGAGACCCAGTACTTC. Its translation: CASSVLAGRKETQYF. The rearrangement links TRBV2 to TRBJ2-5; the match to TRBD2 covers 10 bases. This CDR3 is 15 amino acids long. Trimming took 6 bases from V and 3 from J; bases not matched to a gene: 7. The germline V gene has CDR1 SNHLY and CDR2 FYNNEI.

This clone was seen only a few times. V is TRBV6-6 and J is TRBJ2-1; 7 bases align to TRBD2. The CDR3 contains 16 residues. With V trimmed by 5 bases and J by 4 bases, 11 bases remained unmatched. The germline gives CDR1 MNHNY, CDR2 SVGAGI (reference sequence). CDR3 in DNA: TGTGCCAGCAGTCAGGTAGCGGGTGGGGGGTACAATGAGCAGTTCTTC. Translating gives CASSQVAGGGYNEQFF.

This clone was detected only a few times. The V and J genes are TRBV6-6 and TRBJ2-2; D unresolved. CDR1 and CDR2 from the germline V gene are MNHNY and SVGAGI (reference sequence). V lost 5 bases, J lost 1 base, and 5 bases lay in between. This CDR3 is built from 13 residues. The CDR3 loop is CASSPQNTGELFF. For the CDR3, the DNA is TGTGCCAGCAGTCCACAGAACACCGGGGAGCTGTTTTTT.

This clone has more than one count but fewer than ten. The chain uses TRBV21-1 and TRBJ2-7. TRBV21-1 is tagged as a pseudogene. CDR3 length: 9 residues. In DNA form, the CDR3 reads TGTGCCAGCAGCAAAGAGCAGTACTTC. Amino acid sequence: CASSKEQYF.

The chain recombines TRBV19 with TRBJ1-2; the D is unclear. There are 12 residues in the CDR3. Germline V gives CDR1 LNHDA, CDR2 SQIVND (reference sequence). The V end lost 11 bases, the J end lost 4 bases, and 14 bases lay between the germline ends. CDR3 in DNA: TGTGCCGCCGGGATGAAGGGCTATGGCTACACCTTC. Its translation is CAAGMKGYGYTF.

The chain uses TRBV7-9 and TRBJ1-1; tentatively, D is TRBD1 (5 bases). Germline lookup yields CDR1 SEHNR and CDR2 FQNEAQ (reference sequence). V lost 3 bases to trimming and J lost 7 bases, with 9 bases between them. This CDR3 spans 12 amino acids. The CDR3 spells CASSLGGIEAFF. CDR3 DNA: TGTGCCAGCAGCTTGGGGGGGATTGAAGCTTTCTTT.

The chain carries TRBV18 and TRBJ1-2; tentatively, D is TRBD1 (5 bases). Deletions cut 6 bases from V and 3 bases from J, with 14 bases between. CDR3 length: 14 amino acids. CDR1 KGHSH and CDR2 LQKENI come from the germline V gene. CDR3 sequence: CASSPATEDYGYTF. CDR3 DNA sequence: TGTGCCAGCTCCCCAGCGACAGAAGACTATGGCTACACCTTC.

The chain uses TRBV7-8 and TRBJ2-6; TRBD1 matches 8 bases. Germline loops: CDR1 SGHVS, CDR2 FQNEAQ. The CDR3 contains 19 residues. The trim removed 1 base at V and 2 bases at J, leaving 10 bases unmatched. CDR3 amino acids: CASSLVSGRGQPGANVLTF. Here the CDR3 DNA reads TGTGCCAGCAGCTTAGTCTCGGGCAGGGGGCAACCTGGGGCCAACGTCCTGACTTTC.

The genes are TRBV7-8 and TRBJ2-1, with 8 bases identical to TRBD1. This CDR3 is built from 14 residues. Germline CDR1 reads SGHVS; CDR2 reads FQNEAQ. V dropped 5 bases and J dropped 3; count of bases not matched to a gene: 3. Written as DNA, the CDR3 is TGTGCCAGCAGCCTGGGGACAGGCTACAATGAGCAGTTCTTC. Encoded protein: CASSLGTGYNEQFF.